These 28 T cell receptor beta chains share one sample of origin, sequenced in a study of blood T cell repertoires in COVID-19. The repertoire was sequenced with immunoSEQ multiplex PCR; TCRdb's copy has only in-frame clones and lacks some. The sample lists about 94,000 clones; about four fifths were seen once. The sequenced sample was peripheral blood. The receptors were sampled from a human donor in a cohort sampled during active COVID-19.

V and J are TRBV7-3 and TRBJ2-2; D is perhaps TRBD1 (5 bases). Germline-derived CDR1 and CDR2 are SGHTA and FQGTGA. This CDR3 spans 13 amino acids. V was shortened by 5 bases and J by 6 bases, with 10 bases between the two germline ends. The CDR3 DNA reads TGTGCCAGCAGCCCAGGGTTTTCCGGGGAGCTGTTTTTT. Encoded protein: CASSPGFSGELFF.

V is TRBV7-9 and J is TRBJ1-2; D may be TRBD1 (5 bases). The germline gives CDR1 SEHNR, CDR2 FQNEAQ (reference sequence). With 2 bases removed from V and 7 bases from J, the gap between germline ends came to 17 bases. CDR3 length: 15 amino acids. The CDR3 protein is CASSLYSGTLGGYTF. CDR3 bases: TGTGCCAGCAGCTTATATTCAGGGACTTTGGGTGGCTACACCTTC.

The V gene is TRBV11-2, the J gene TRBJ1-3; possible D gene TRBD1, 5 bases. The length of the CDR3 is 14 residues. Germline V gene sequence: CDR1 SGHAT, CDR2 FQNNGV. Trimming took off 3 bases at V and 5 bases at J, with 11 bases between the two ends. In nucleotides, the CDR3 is TGTGCCAGCAGCTTGGCCCAGGGTAGAAACACCATATATTTT. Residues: CASSLAQGRNTIYF.

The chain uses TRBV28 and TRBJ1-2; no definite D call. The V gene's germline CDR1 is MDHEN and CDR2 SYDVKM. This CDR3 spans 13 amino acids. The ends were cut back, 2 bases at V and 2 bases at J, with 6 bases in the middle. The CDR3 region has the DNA TGTGCCAGCAGTTTAACGGAGAACTATGGCTACACCTTC. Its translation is CASSLTENYGYTF.

CDR3 residues: CASSHRYGYTF. CDR3 nucleotides: TGTGCCAGCAGCCACAGGTATGGCTACACCTTC. This chain links TRBV3-1 (or the pseudogene TRBV3-2) with TRBJ1-2; D gene uncertain. Per the germline V gene, CDR1 is LGHDT and CDR2 is YNNKEL (reference sequence). V was clipped by 3 bases and J by 5 bases, with 4 bases between them. The CDR3 length is 11 residues.

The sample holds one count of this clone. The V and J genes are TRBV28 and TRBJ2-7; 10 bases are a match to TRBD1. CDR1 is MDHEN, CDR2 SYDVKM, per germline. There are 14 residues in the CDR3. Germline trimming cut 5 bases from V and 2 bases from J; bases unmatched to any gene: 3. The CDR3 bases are TGTGCCAGCAGTCGACAGGGGGCCACCTACGAGCAGTACTTC. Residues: CASSRQGATYEQYF.

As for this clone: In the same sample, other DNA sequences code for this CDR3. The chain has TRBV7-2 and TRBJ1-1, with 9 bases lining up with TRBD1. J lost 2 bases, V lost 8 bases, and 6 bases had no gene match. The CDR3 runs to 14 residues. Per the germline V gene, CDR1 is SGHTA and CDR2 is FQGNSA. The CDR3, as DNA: TGTGCCAGCTCCCTGGGACAGGGAAACACTGAAGCTTTCTTT. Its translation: CASSLGQGNTEAFF.

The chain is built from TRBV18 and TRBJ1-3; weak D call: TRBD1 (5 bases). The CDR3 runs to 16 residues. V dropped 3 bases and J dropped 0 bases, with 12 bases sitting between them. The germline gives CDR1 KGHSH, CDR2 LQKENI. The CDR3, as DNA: TGTGCCAGCTCACCCCCCGGGGGGAGCTCTGGAAACACCATATATTTT. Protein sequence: CASSPPGGSSGNTIYF.

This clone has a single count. This CDR3 is CASSLFASGMSTYEQYF. The CDR3, as DNA: TGTGCCAGCAGCTTGTTCGCTAGCGGGATGTCCACCTACGAGCAGTACTTC. V gene TRBV5-6 combines with J gene TRBJ2-7; 9 bases fit TRBD2. The V gene end was trimmed by 1 base and the J gene end by 2 bases; junction bases not matched to a gene: 10. CDR3 size: 17 residues. The germline gives CDR1 SGHDT, CDR2 YYEEEE. Supplemented by reference TRBV5-6 and TRBJ2-7, the full variable domain reads DAGVTQSPTHLIKTRGQQVTLRCSPKSGHDTVSWYQQALGQGPQFIFQYYEEEERQRGNFPDRFSGHQFPNYSSELNVNALLLGDSALYLCASSLFASGMSTYEQYFGPGTRLTVT.

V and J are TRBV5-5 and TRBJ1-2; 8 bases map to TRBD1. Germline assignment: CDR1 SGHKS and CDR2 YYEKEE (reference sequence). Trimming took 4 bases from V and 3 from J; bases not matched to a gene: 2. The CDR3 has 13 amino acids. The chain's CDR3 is CASSPTGDYGYTF. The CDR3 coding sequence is TGTGCCAGCAGCCCGACAGGGGACTATGGCTACACCTTC. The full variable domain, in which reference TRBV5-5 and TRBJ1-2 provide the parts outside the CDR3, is DAGVTQSPTHLIKTRGQQVTLRCSPISGHKSVSWYQQVLGQGPQFIFQYYEKEERGRGNFPDRFSARQFPNYSSELNVNALLLGDSALYLCASSPTGDYGYTFGSGTRLTVV.

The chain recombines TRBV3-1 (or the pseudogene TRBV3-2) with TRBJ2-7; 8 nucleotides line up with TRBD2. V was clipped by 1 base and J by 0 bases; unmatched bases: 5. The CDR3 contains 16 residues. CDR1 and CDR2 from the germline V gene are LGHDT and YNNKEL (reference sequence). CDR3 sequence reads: CASSQGAGVGSYEQYF. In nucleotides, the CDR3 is TGTGCCAGCAGCCAAGGAGCGGGGGTAGGCTCCTACGAGCAGTACTTC.

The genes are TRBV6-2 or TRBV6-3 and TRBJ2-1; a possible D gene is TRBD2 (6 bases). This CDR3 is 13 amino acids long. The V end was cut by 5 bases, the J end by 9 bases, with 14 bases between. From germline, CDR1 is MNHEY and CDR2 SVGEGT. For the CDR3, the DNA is TGTGCCAGCAGTGTCCGAAGGGGAGGTGAGCAGTTCTTC. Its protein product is CASSVRRGGEQFF.

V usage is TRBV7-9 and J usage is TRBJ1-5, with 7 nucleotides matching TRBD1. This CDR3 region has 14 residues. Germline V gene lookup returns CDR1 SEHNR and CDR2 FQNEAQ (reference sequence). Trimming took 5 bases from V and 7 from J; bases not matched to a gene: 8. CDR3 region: CASSRDWDSQPQHF. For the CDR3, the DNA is TGTGCCAGCAGCCGAGACTGGGACAGCCAGCCCCAGCATTTT. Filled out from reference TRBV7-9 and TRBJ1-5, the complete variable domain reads DTGVSQNPRHKITKRGQNVTFRCDPISEHNRLYWYRQTLGQGPEFLTYFQNEAQLEKSRLLSDRFSAERPKGSFSTLEIQRTEQGDSAMYLCASSRDWDSQPQHFGDGTRLSIL.

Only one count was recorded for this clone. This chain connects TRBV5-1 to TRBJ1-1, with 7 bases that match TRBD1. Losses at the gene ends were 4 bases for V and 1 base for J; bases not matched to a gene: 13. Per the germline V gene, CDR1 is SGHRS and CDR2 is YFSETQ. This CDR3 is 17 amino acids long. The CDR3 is CASSVRQGRKENTEAFF. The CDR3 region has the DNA TGCGCCAGCAGCGTTCGACAGGGCAGGAAAGAGAACACTGAAGCTTTCTTT.

As DNA, the CDR3 is TGTGCCAGCAGTCCGTCCGGGGTAGCCACTGAAGCTTTCTTT. Translation: CASSPSGVATEAFF. V usage is TRBV28 and J usage is TRBJ1-1; D gene unclear. The germline gives CDR1 MDHEN, CDR2 SYDVKM. V lost 5 bases and J lost 4, with 14 bases in between. The length of the CDR3 is 14 residues.

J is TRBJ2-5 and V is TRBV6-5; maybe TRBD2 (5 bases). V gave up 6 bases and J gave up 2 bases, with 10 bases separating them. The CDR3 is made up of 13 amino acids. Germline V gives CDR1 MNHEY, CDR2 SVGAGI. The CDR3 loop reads CASRRARQETQYF. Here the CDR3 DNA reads TGTGCCAGCAGGAGGGCTCGACAAGAGACCCAGTACTTC.

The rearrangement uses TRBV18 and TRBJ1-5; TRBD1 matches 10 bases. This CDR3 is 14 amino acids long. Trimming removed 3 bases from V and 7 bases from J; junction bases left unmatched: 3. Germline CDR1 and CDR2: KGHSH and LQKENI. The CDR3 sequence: CASSPGDRGQPQHF. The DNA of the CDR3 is TGTGCCAGCTCACCCGGGGACAGGGGCCAGCCCCAGCATTTT.

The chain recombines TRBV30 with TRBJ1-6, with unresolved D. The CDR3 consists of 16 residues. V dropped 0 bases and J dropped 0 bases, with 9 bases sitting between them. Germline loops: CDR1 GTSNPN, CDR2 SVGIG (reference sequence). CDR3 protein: CAWSVRRPSYNSPLHF. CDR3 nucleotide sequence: TGTGCCTGGAGTGTACGCAGGCCCTCCTATAATTCACCCCTCCACTTT.

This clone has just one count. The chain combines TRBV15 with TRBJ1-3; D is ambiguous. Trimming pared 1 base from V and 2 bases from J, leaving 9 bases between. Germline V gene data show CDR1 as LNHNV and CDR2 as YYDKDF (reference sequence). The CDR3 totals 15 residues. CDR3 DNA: TGTGCCACCAGCAGAGGAGGTGAGGCTGGAAACACCATATATTTT. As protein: CATSRGGEAGNTIYF. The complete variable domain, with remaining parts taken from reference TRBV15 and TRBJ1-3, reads DAMVIQNPRYQVTQFGKPVTLSCSQTLNHNVMYWYQQKSSQAPKLLFHYYDKDFNNEADTPDNFQSRRPNTSFCFLDIRSPGLGDTAMYLCATSRGGEAGNTIYFGEGSWLTVV.

The CDR3 protein is CASIRGDRGPEETQYF. Written as DNA, the CDR3 is TGCGCCAGCATAAGGGGGGACAGGGGGCCAGAGGAGACCCAGTACTTC. The genes are TRBV10-2 and TRBJ2-5; 12 bases are a match to TRBD1. The CDR3 has 16 residues. In germline, CDR1 is WSHSY, CDR2 SAAADI. V dropped 7 bases and J dropped 5; count of bases not matched to a gene: 11.

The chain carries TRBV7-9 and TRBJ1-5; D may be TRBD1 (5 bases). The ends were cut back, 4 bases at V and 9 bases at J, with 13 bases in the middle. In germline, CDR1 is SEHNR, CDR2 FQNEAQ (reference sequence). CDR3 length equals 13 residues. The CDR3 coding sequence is TGTGCCAGCAGCTCGACAGAAGGGCCGCCCCAGCATTTT. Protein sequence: CASSSTEGPPQHF.

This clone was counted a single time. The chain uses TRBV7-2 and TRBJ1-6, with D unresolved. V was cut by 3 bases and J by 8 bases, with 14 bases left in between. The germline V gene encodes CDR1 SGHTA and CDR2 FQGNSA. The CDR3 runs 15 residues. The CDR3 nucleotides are TGTGCCAGCAGCTTGTGGGTAGGGAGTGATTCACCCCTCCACTTT. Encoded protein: CASSLWVGSDSPLHF.

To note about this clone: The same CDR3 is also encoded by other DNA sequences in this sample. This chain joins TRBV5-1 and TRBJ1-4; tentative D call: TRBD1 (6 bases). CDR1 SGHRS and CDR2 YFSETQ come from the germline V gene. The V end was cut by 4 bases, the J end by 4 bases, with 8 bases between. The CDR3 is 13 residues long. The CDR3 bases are TGCGCCAGCAGCCAGGGGAGTAATGAAAAACTGTTTTTT. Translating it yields CASSQGSNEKLFF.

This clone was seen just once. In DNA, the CDR3 is TGCAGCGTTGCGATCGGACAGGGGGACGAGCAGTACTTC. Protein sequence: CSVAIGQGDEQYF. This rearrangement joins TRBV29-1 to TRBJ2-7; 10 positions agree with TRBD1. The CDR3 runs to 13 residues. Germline V gene sequence: CDR1 SQVTM, CDR2 ANQGSEA. The V segment lost 4 bases and the J segment 5 bases; nucleotides outside the gene matches: 5.

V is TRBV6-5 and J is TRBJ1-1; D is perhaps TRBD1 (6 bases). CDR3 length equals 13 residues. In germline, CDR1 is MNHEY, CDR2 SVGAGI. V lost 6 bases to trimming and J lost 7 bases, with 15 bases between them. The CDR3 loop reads CASSQTQGIEAFF. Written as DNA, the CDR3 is TGTGCCAGCAGCCAGACACAGGGTATTGAAGCTTTCTTT.

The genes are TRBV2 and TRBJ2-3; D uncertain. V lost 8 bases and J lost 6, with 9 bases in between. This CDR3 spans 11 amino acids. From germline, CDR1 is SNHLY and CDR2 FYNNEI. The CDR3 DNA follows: TGTGCCAGCTCGAGCGCTGATACGCAGTATTTT. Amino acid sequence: CASSSADTQYF.

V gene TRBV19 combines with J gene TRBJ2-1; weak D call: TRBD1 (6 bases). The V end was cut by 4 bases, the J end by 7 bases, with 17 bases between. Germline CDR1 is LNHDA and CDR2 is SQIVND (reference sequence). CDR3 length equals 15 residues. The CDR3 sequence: CASSKPGTPLNEQFF. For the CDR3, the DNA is TGTGCCAGTAGTAAACCCGGGACACCCTTAAATGAGCAGTTCTTC.

The CDR3 nucleotides are TGCGCCAGCAGCTCACGGCGGGTGTCCGGGGAGCAGTTCTTC. Translation gives CASSSRRVSGEQFF. The rearrangement links TRBV10-1 to TRBJ2-1, with D perhaps matching TRBD2 (5 bases). CDR3 length equals 14 residues. V lost 6 bases to trimming and J lost 10 bases, with 19 bases between them. The germline V gene has CDR1 WNHNN and CDR2 SYGVQD (reference sequence).